Listed below are T cell receptor beta chains from one sample, sequenced in a study of regulatory T cells in long-lasting Graves disease. Via MiXCR, TCRdb re-called the multiplex PCR reads, giving one row per CDR3 protein. The profile shows roughly 610,000 distinct CDR3 sequences, 16% of them singletons. Another study also made use of these data, one on T cells in Graves' hyperthyroidism and ophthalmopathy.

The sample consisted of peripheral blood mononuclear cells (PBMCs), taken at new diagnosis, from a patient treated with antithyroid drugs. These TCRs come from a woman aged 30 to 39 with Graves disease. Both conserved end residues are part of each CDR3. The order of the fields is D gene, CDR3 length, clone size, J gene, V gene, CDR3 protein, CDR3 DNA. D genes are given only for firm matches. Rows may omit the clone size; those that give it use once, few, many or a size class.

D gene: .
CDR3 length: 13
clone size: few
J gene: TRBJ1-4
V gene: TRBV30
CDR3 protein: CAWRGGGNEKLFF
CDR3 DNA: TGTGCCTGGAGGGGGGGTGGGAATGAAAAACTGTTTTTT

D gene: .
CDR3 length: 14
clone size: many
J gene: TRBJ1-5
V gene: TRBV28
CDR3 protein: CASRRQASNQPQHF
CDR3 DNA: TGTGCCAGCAGACGACAGGCTAGCAATCAGCCCCAGCATTTT

D gene: .
CDR3 length: 18
clone size: .
J gene: TRBJ1-5
V gene: TRBV5-1
CDR3 protein: CASSSTPGRASNGQPQHF
CDR3 DNA: TGCGCCAGCAGCTCGACCCCGGGGAGGGCGAGTAACGGTCAGCCCCAGCATTTT

D gene: TRBD1
CDR3 length: 14
clone size: many
J gene: TRBJ1-4
V gene: TRBV7-2
CDR3 protein: CASSLTGGGEKLFF
CDR3 DNA: TGTGCCAGCAGCCTGACAGGGGGCGGTGAAAAACTGTTTTTT

D gene: TRBD2
CDR3 length: 17
clone size: .
J gene: TRBJ2-3
V gene: TRBV3-1
CDR3 protein: CASSRGGLAGVTDTQYF
CDR3 DNA: TGTGCCAGCAGCCGCGGGGGACTAGCGGGAGTGACAGATACGCAGTATTTT

D gene: .
CDR3 length: 13
clone size: .
J gene: TRBJ1-1
V gene: TRBV27
CDR3 protein: CASSPHDSPEAFF
CDR3 DNA: TGTGCCAGCAGTCCCCATGACAGCCCTGAAGCTTTCTTT

D gene: .
CDR3 length: 14
clone size: once
J gene: TRBJ1-4
V gene: TRBV15
CDR3 protein: CATSEGGAGEKLFF
CDR3 DNA: TGTGCCACCAGCGAAGGAGGAGCAGGTGAAAAACTGTTTTTT

D gene: TRBD1
CDR3 length: 15
clone size: many
J gene: TRBJ1-1
V gene: TRBV12-3/TRBV12-4
CDR3 protein: CASSQRTGKNTEAFF
CDR3 DNA: TGTGCCAGCAGTCAACGGACAGGGAAGAACACTGAAGCTTTCTTT

D gene: TRBD1
CDR3 length: 14
clone size: .
J gene: TRBJ1-1
V gene: TRBV30
CDR3 protein: CAWSRDRPNTEAFF
CDR3 DNA: TGTGCCTGGAGTCGGGACAGACCGAACACTGAAGCTTTCTTT

D gene: .
CDR3 length: 13
clone size: .
J gene: TRBJ1-1
V gene: TRBV7-3
CDR3 protein: CASSPNLNTEAFF
CDR3 DNA: TGTGCCAGCAGCCCAAACTTGAACACTGAAGCTTTCTTT

D gene: .
CDR3 length: 16
clone size: .
J gene: TRBJ1-1
V gene: TRBV7-9
CDR3 protein: CASSPLGFEPHTEAFF
CDR3 DNA: TGTGCCAGCAGCCCACTTGGGTTCGAACCTCACACTGAAGCTTTCTTT

D gene: TRBD2
CDR3 length: 17
clone size: .
J gene: TRBJ2-1
V gene: TRBV9
CDR3 protein: CASSVDGGGLAGDEQFF
CDR3 DNA: TGTGCCAGCAGCGTAGATGGAGGAGGACTAGCGGGAGATGAGCAGTTCTTC

D gene: .
CDR3 length: 15
clone size: many
J gene: TRBJ2-3
V gene: TRBV6-2/TRBV6-3
CDR3 protein: CASSPTGTQTDTQYF
CDR3 DNA: TGTGCCAGCAGTCCCACCGGGACGCAGACAGATACGCAGTATTTT

D gene: .
CDR3 length: 16
clone size: .
J gene: TRBJ2-3
V gene: TRBV5-1
CDR3 protein: CASSLVAGTSTDTQYF
CDR3 DNA: TGCGCCAGCAGCTTAGTAGCCGGAACTAGCACAGATACGCAGTATTTT

D gene: TRBD1
CDR3 length: 15
clone size: .
J gene: TRBJ2-2
V gene: TRBV27
CDR3 protein: CASRLGQRNTGELFF
CDR3 DNA: TGTGCCAGCAGATTGGGACAGAGGAACACCGGGGAGCTGTTTTTT

D gene: .
CDR3 length: 15
clone size: once
J gene: TRBJ2-7
V gene: TRBV14
CDR3 protein: CASSLQGSFSYEQYF
CDR3 DNA: TGTGCCAGCAGCCTACAGGGTTCTTTTTCCTACGAGCAGTACTTC

D gene: .
CDR3 length: 16
clone size: many
J gene: TRBJ2-6
V gene: TRBV28
CDR3 protein: CASSSLTVSGANVLTF
CDR3 DNA: TGTGCCAGCAGTTCACTAACGGTATCTGGGGCCAACGTCCTGACTTTC

D gene: TRBD2
CDR3 length: 17
clone size: .
J gene: TRBJ2-3
V gene: TRBV6-2/TRBV6-3
CDR3 protein: CASSEHVVGLAADTQYF
CDR3 DNA: TGTGCCAGCAGTGAACATGTGGTAGGACTAGCTGCAGATACGCAGTATTTT

D gene: TRBD2
CDR3 length: 14
clone size: many
J gene: TRBJ2-1
V gene: TRBV5-1
CDR3 protein: CASSLAGGSYEQFF
CDR3 DNA: TGCGCCAGCAGCTTGGCGGGAGGGAGCTATGAGCAGTTCTTC

D gene: .
CDR3 length: 16
clone size: few
J gene: TRBJ2-1
V gene: TRBV4-1
CDR3 protein: CASSQGSWGFENEQFF
CDR3 DNA: TGCGCCAGCAGCCAAGGAAGTTGGGGGTTCGAGAATGAGCAGTTCTTC

D gene: .
CDR3 length: 13
clone size: many
J gene: TRBJ2-5
V gene: TRBV7-2
CDR3 protein: CASSLGGPETQYF
CDR3 DNA: TGTGCCAGCAGTTTAGGAGGACCCGAGACCCAGTACTTC

D gene: .
CDR3 length: 12
clone size: few
J gene: TRBJ1-2
V gene: TRBV10-3
CDR3 protein: CAISDGRTGYTF
CDR3 DNA: TGTGCCATCAGTGACGGAAGGACCGGCTACACCTTC

D gene: .
CDR3 length: 11
clone size: .
J gene: TRBJ2-7
V gene: TRBV20-1
CDR3 protein: CSITPSYEQYF
CDR3 DNA: TGCAGTATTACACCATCCTACGAGCAGTACTTC

D gene: .
CDR3 length: 16
clone size: .
J gene: TRBJ2-2
V gene: TRBV5-1
CDR3 protein: CASSLGLGGNTGELFF
CDR3 DNA: TGCGCCAGCAGCTTAGGTTTGGGCGGCAACACCGGGGAGCTGTTTTTT

D gene: TRBD1
CDR3 length: 17
clone size: .
J gene: TRBJ2-1
V gene: TRBV9
CDR3 protein: CASSVAVGGTGMNEQFF
CDR3 DNA: TGTGCCAGCAGCGTAGCGGTAGGGGGGACAGGTATGAATGAGCAGTTCTTC

D gene: .
CDR3 length: 14
clone size: many
J gene: TRBJ1-5
V gene: TRBV11-2
CDR3 protein: CASSLGTNNQPQHF
CDR3 DNA: TGTGCCAGCAGCTTGGGGACCAACAATCAGCCCCAGCATTTT

D gene: .
CDR3 length: 13
clone size: many
J gene: TRBJ2-5
V gene: TRBV25-1
CDR3 protein: CASRERTVGTQYF
CDR3 DNA: TGTGCCAGCAGGGAAAGGACAGTTGGGACCCAGTACTTC

D gene: .
CDR3 length: 15
clone size: few
J gene: TRBJ2-1
V gene: TRBV28
CDR3 protein: CASRTTGLPYNEQFF
CDR3 DNA: TGTGCCAGCAGGACGACAGGCCTCCCCTACAATGAGCAGTTCTTC

D gene: .
CDR3 length: 16
clone size: many
J gene: TRBJ2-7
V gene: TRBV7-2
CDR3 protein: CASSESRVGRLDEQYF
CDR3 DNA: TGTGCCAGCAGCGAATCGCGGGTGGGGCGTCTGGACGAGCAGTACTTC

D gene: TRBD1
CDR3 length: 12
clone size: many
J gene: TRBJ2-7
V gene: TRBV7-9
CDR3 protein: CASSKTGDEQYF
CDR3 DNA: TGTGCCAGCAGCAAGACAGGGGACGAGCAGTACTTC

D gene: TRBD1
CDR3 length: 14
clone size: many
J gene: TRBJ2-7
V gene: TRBV28
CDR3 protein: CASSFFGTVYEQYF
CDR3 DNA: TGTGCCAGCAGTTTCTTCGGGACAGTCTACGAGCAGTACTTC

D gene: .
CDR3 length: 16
clone size: .
J gene: TRBJ2-2
V gene: TRBV27
CDR3 protein: CASSLLATWGTGELFF
CDR3 DNA: TGTGCCAGCAGTTTATTAGCGACCTGGGGCACCGGGGAGCTGTTTTTT

D gene: TRBD2
CDR3 length: 19
clone size: .
J gene: TRBJ2-3
V gene: TRBV6-2/TRBV6-3
CDR3 protein: CASSYLSPGLAGVTDTQYF
CDR3 DNA: TGTGCCAGCAGTTACTTGAGCCCCGGACTAGCGGGAGTAACAGATACGCAGTATTTT

D gene: TRBD1
CDR3 length: 15
clone size: many
J gene: TRBJ1-2
V gene: TRBV11-2
CDR3 protein: CASSPIRQGAGGYTF
CDR3 DNA: TGTGCCAGCAGCCCGATCAGACAGGGGGCCGGCGGCTACACCTTC

D gene: TRBD1
CDR3 length: 16
clone size: .
J gene: TRBJ1-5
V gene: TRBV25-1
CDR3 protein: CASSESDRGGDQPQHF
CDR3 DNA: TGTGCCAGCAGTGAATCCGACAGGGGTGGAGATCAGCCCCAGCATTTT

D gene: TRBD2
CDR3 length: 14
clone size: many
J gene: TRBJ2-5
V gene: TRBV20-1
CDR3 protein: CSAFHTSGMETQYF
CDR3 DNA: TGCAGTGCTTTCCACACTAGCGGGATGGAGACCCAGTACTTC

D gene: TRBD1
CDR3 length: 14
clone size: .
J gene: TRBJ1-4
V gene: TRBV19
CDR3 protein: CATRTQGSNEKLFF
CDR3 DNA: TGTGCCACTCGAACACAGGGGTCTAATGAAAAACTGTTTTTT

D gene: .
CDR3 length: 14
clone size: .
J gene: TRBJ2-7
V gene: TRBV9
CDR3 protein: CASSVGGTSSEQYF
CDR3 DNA: TGTGCCAGCAGCGTGGGGGGTACTAGCTCCGAGCAGTACTTC

D gene: TRBD1
CDR3 length: 12
clone size: .
J gene: TRBJ2-1
V gene: TRBV10-3
CDR3 protein: CAISTGGGEQFF
CDR3 DNA: TGTGCCATCAGTACAGGGGGCGGTGAGCAGTTCTTC

D gene: .
CDR3 length: 13
clone size: .
J gene: TRBJ2-7
V gene: TRBV30
CDR3 protein: CAWSGRLSDEQYF
CDR3 DNA: TGTGCCTGGAGTGGTAGACTATCCGACGAGCAGTACTTC

D gene: .
CDR3 length: 17
clone size: many
J gene: TRBJ2-7
V gene: TRBV28
CDR3 protein: CASSPSLGQGHSYEQYF
CDR3 DNA: TGTGCCAGCAGTCCTTCCCTCGGGCAGGGGCACTCCTACGAGCAGTACTTC

D gene: .
CDR3 length: 15
clone size: .
J gene: TRBJ1-1
V gene: TRBV6-1
CDR3 protein: CASSDGLFGIPEAFF
CDR3 DNA: TGTGCCAGCAGTGACGGGTTATTCGGCATTCCTGAAGCTTTCTTT

D gene: .
CDR3 length: 13
clone size: .
J gene: TRBJ2-7
V gene: TRBV7-2
CDR3 protein: CASSFGVVYEQYF
CDR3 DNA: TGTGCCAGCAGTTTTGGAGTCGTCTACGAGCAGTACTTC

D gene: .
CDR3 length: 14
clone size: .
J gene: TRBJ2-5
V gene: TRBV7-6
CDR3 protein: CASTREGGQETQYF
CDR3 DNA: TGTGCCAGCACGCGGGAAGGGGGACAAGAGACCCAGTACTTC

D gene: .
CDR3 length: 15
clone size: .
J gene: TRBJ1-4
V gene: TRBV19
CDR3 protein: CASSPARATNEKLFF
CDR3 DNA: TGTGCCAGTAGTCCCGCCCGGGCAACTAATGAAAAACTGTTTTTT

D gene: TRBD1
CDR3 length: 15
clone size: many
J gene: TRBJ2-4
V gene: TRBV12-3/TRBV12-4
CDR3 protein: CASHEQGASKNIQYF
CDR3 DNA: TGTGCCAGTCACGAACAGGGGGCATCCAAAAACATTCAGTACTTC

D gene: .
CDR3 length: 14
clone size: few
J gene: TRBJ2-2
V gene: TRBV5-1
CDR3 protein: CASSLERGNGELFF
CDR3 DNA: TGCGCCAGCAGCTTGGAGAGAGGGAACGGGGAGCTGTTTTTT

D gene: TRBD2
CDR3 length: 17
clone size: many
J gene: TRBJ2-5
V gene: TRBV28
CDR3 protein: CASSLWTSGRGSETQYF
CDR3 DNA: TGTGCCAGCAGTTTATGGACTAGCGGGAGAGGCTCGGAGACCCAGTACTTC

D gene: TRBD1
CDR3 length: 15
clone size: few
J gene: TRBJ1-6
V gene: TRBV28
CDR3 protein: CASSLWDRGRRALHF
CDR3 DNA: TGTGCCAGCAGTTTATGGGACAGGGGGCGCCGAGCCCTCCACTTT

D gene: .
CDR3 length: 14
clone size: many
J gene: TRBJ1-2
V gene: TRBV24-1
CDR3 protein: CATSDIPGLGGYTF
CDR3 DNA: TGTGCCACCAGTGATATACCAGGGTTAGGCGGCTACACCTTC

D gene: TRBD2
CDR3 length: 16
clone size: .
J gene: TRBJ2-1
V gene: TRBV3-1
CDR3 protein: CASSPQAGVVLGEQFF
CDR3 DNA: TGTGCCAGCAGCCCCCAGGCGGGAGTGGTATTGGGTGAGCAGTTCTTC

D gene: .
CDR3 length: 15
clone size: many
J gene: TRBJ1-6
V gene: TRBV20-1
CDR3 protein: CSARPERGEMSPLHF
CDR3 DNA: TGCAGTGCTAGACCCGAGAGGGGAGAAATGTCACCCCTCCACTTT

D gene: .
CDR3 length: 16
clone size: few
J gene: TRBJ1-2
V gene: TRBV18
CDR3 protein: CASSPPRALTNYGYTF
CDR3 DNA: TGTGCCAGCTCACCACCGAGGGCGCTTACTAACTATGGCTACACCTTC

D gene: .
CDR3 length: 12
clone size: .
J gene: TRBJ1-2
V gene: TRBV30
CDR3 protein: CAWRSKDYGYTF
CDR3 DNA: TGTGCCTGGCGGTCCAAGGATTATGGCTACACCTTC

D gene: TRBD2
CDR3 length: 17
clone size: few
J gene: TRBJ2-2
V gene: TRBV7-9
CDR3 protein: CASSKTSGRPTTGELFF
CDR3 DNA: TGTGCCAGCAGCAAGACTAGCGGGAGACCTACCACCGGGGAGCTGTTTTTT

D gene: TRBD1
CDR3 length: 14
clone size: .
J gene: TRBJ2-7
V gene: TRBV19
CDR3 protein: CASSAKDRGNEQYF
CDR3 DNA: TGTGCCAGTAGTGCCAAGGACAGGGGCAACGAGCAGTACTTC

D gene: TRBD2
CDR3 length: 16
clone size: few
J gene: TRBJ2-1
V gene: TRBV3-1
CDR3 protein: CASSLQPGTNNNEQFF
CDR3 DNA: TGTGCCAGCAGCTTACAGCCCGGGACTAACAACAATGAGCAGTTCTTC

D gene: .
CDR3 length: 14
clone size: few
J gene: TRBJ2-2
V gene: TRBV28
CDR3 protein: CATHAIMNTGELFF
CDR3 DNA: TGTGCAACGCACGCTATTATGAACACCGGGGAGCTGTTTTTT

D gene: TRBD2
CDR3 length: 16
clone size: few
J gene: TRBJ2-7
V gene: TRBV5-1
CDR3 protein: CASSPRTSGGSYEQYF
CDR3 DNA: TGCGCCAGCAGCCCGCGGACTAGCGGGGGTTCCTACGAGCAGTACTTC